A selection of T cell receptor beta chains follows, all from one sample in a study of a mutant IDH1 vaccine in newly diagnosed glioma. These receptors lack a known antigen. TCRdb keeps only in-frame clones here, not all; method: immunoSEQ multiplex PCR. The sample consists of 110,000 or so clones, roughly nine tenths of them appearing once. This sample comprised PBMCs, obtained from a glioma patient whose treatment included an IDH1 peptide vaccine. Receptor source: a woman between 45 and 65 years old with glioma. Each CDR3 is given with its conserved first and last residue. D genes are given only for firm matches.

>TRBJ2-7|NA|TRBV9
CASSGGAQYEQYF
>TRBJ2-1|NA|TRBV27
CASSRSSYNEQFF
>TRBJ2-7|NA|TRBV6-5
CASSGEYRGYEQYF
>TRBJ2-1|NA|TRBV2
CASSARYNEQFF
>TRBJ1-5|TRBD1|TRBV9
CASSATGAINQPQHF
>TRBJ2-5|NA|TRBV6-1
CASSVRDKPETQYF
>TRBJ2-4|NA|TRBV7-9
CASSATRQAEAKNIQYF
>TRBJ1-1|TRBD1|TRBV7-3
CASSLGTENTEAFF
>TRBJ2-2|NA|TRBV6-5
CASSSTAFTGELFF
>TRBJ2-7|TRBD1|TRBV29-1
CSVVGTGYGEQYF
>TRBJ1-2|NA|TRBV19
CASSTSLGGGGYTF
>TRBJ1-2|NA|TRBV6-6
CASSLGAGATYGYTF
>TRBJ1-2|NA|TRBV11-2
CASSLDRGGRWGYGYTF
>TRBJ2-7|NA|TRBV30
CAATDIYEQYF
>TRBJ1-2|NA|TRBV7-9
CASNVGGQGNYGYTF
>TRBJ1-1|TRBD1|TRBV2
CASSESRDRGIMNTEAFF
>TRBJ1-3|NA|TRBV9
CASSPSARSGNTIYF
>TRBJ2-2|TRBD2|TRBV11-3
CASSQTSLTGELFF
>TRBJ1-1|TRBD1|TRBV5-1
CASSWSGQGNTEAFF
>TRBJ2-7|TRBD2|TRBV28
CASLPPVGGYSYEQYF
>TRBJ2-7|NA|TRBV23-1
CASHRVYEQYF
>TRBJ1-5|TRBD1|TRBV28
CASSSGQGDQPQHF
>TRBJ2-3|TRBD2|TRBV27
CASSSGLAPTDTQYF
>TRBJ2-1|NA|TRBV5-6
CASSFGWEATRWYEQFF
>TRBJ1-3|NA|TRBV21-1
CASSPAWGQGKNTIYF
>TRBJ1-1|NA|TRBV2
CASEKAGNTEAFF
>TRBJ2-3|TRBD2|TRBV18
CASSPPLGPAGNTDTQYF
>TRBJ2-1|TRBD2|TRBV15
CATSRDKGLAYEQFF
>TRBJ2-1|TRBD2|TRBV6-5
CASSYSPQTSREQFF
>TRBJ2-1|NA|TRBV2
CASSDKPGAPYNEQFF
>TRBJ1-2|NA|TRBV6-1
CASSEANLYGYTF
>TRBJ2-7|NA|TRBV6-5
CASSYSTASYEQYF
>TRBJ1-5|TRBD1|TRBV28
CASSSQAGQLNQPQHF
>TRBJ2-7|TRBD1|TRBV28
CASRVGQGFGEQYF
>TRBJ1-4|NA|TRBV27
CASSLSTGRTLATNEKLFF